Included here is one TCR beta chain sequence, with context. This CDR3 comprises 16 residues. Per the germline V gene, CDR1 is MGHDK and CDR2 is SYGVNS. V lost 6 bases and J 1 base, leaving 17 bases between the germline ends. This record belongs to a study of cytomegalovirus exposure and HLA in healthy donors. Amplification used 60 Vbeta primers and 13 Jbeta primers. Here immunoSEQ multiplex PCR was the method, and the copy in TCRdb shows in-frame clones only, minus some. The repertoire holds about 160,000 clones, with 60% to 85% as singletons. This chain links TRBV25-1 with TRBJ2-3; perhaps TRBD2 as D (6 bases). The clonotype was recovered from a man aged 50-60 years in good health and CMV-seropositive. Sample: PBMCs. The CDR3 DNA sequence: TGTGCCAGCAGCCTCAACCGGGACTTAGGCACAGATACGCAGTATTTT. Residues: CASSLNRDLGTDTQYF.